The 27 T cell receptor beta chains listed next were all sequenced from one sample in a study of shared clonotypes between healthy human individuals. CD45RO-negative, CCR7-positively selected cells formed the naive CD8 fraction, excluding terminally differentiated effector memory CD45RA+ cells. Some clones are missing from TCRdb's copy, which holds only in-frame ones; the method was immunoSEQ multiplex PCR. The data hold about 2.1 million clones, with roughly 91% observed a single time. Sequencing used naive CD8+ T cells from PBMCs. The source of these receptors is a man between 18 and 29 years old in good health. Some clones in this sample may be carry-over from other donors' samples.

The V and J genes are TRBV9 and TRBJ2-6; perhaps TRBD1 as D (5 bases). The V end lost 0 bases, the J end lost 1 base, and 20 bases lay between the germline ends. Germline-derived CDR1 and CDR2 are SGDLS and YYNGEE. The CDR3 sequence is 20 residues long. The CDR3 reads CASSVAGAGSVESGANVLTF. CDR3 nucleotide sequence: TGTGCCAGCAGCGTAGCCGGAGCAGGGTCCGTAGAATCTGGGGCCAACGTCCTGACTTTC.

The genes are TRBV6-5 and TRBJ1-6, with 11 bases lining up with TRBD1. The junction had 4 bases not matched to a gene; V was cut back by 6 bases and J by 9 bases. The CDR3 has 14 amino acids. Germline V gene lookup returns CDR1 MNHEY and CDR2 SVGAGI. The CDR3: CASSPGTGGSPLHF. The DNA of the CDR3 is TGTGCCAGCAGCCCCGGGACAGGGGGTTCACCCCTCCACTTT.

Points on this clone: Distinct nucleotide sequences in the sample also encode this CDR3. This chain joins TRBV5-4 and TRBJ2-7; perhaps TRBD1 as D (6 bases). Between the trimmed V and J ends, which lost 4 bases and 6 bases, there was a span of 23 bases. The germline V gene has CDR1 SGHNT and CDR2 YYREEE (reference sequence). The CDR3 runs 16 residues. In DNA, the CDR3 is TGTGCCAGCAGCGGGATGAGTCTGGGGCAGGGGCCCGAGCAGTACTTC. This codes for CASSGMSLGQGPEQYF.

The rearrangement uses TRBV6-5 and TRBJ2-7; 9 bases fit TRBD2. CDR3 size: 13 residues. The V gene end was trimmed by 5 bases and the J gene end by 7 bases; junction bases not matched to a gene: 6. Germline V CDR1 and CDR2: MNHEY, SVGAGI. The CDR3 reads CASSPSGEWEQYF. CDR3 nucleotides: TGTGCCAGCAGTCCTAGCGGGGAATGGGAGCAGTACTTC.

This chain connects TRBV5-1 to TRBJ1-2; TRBD1 matches 10 bases. The CDR3 is made up of 14 amino acids. In germline, CDR1 is SGHRS, CDR2 YFSETQ. V was clipped by 4 bases and J by 6 bases; unmatched bases: 6. CDR3 sequence reads: CASSRVGTGDGYTF. CDR3 coding DNA: TGCGCCAGCAGCCGGGTAGGGACAGGGGATGGCTACACCTTC. The full variable domain, with the rest looked up from reference TRBV5-1 and TRBJ1-2, is KAGVTQTPRYLIKTRGQQVTLSCSPISGHRSVSWYQQTPGQGLQFLFEYFSETQRNKGNFPGRFSGRQFSNSRSEMNVSTLELGDSALYLCASSRVGTGDGYTFGSGTRLTVV.

V and J are TRBV9 and TRBJ1-3; D perhaps matches TRBD1 (6 bases). The length of the CDR3 is 20 residues. Germline V CDR1 and CDR2: SGDLS, YYNGEE. Trimming left V 3 bases short and J 2 bases short, with 27 bases between. This chain's CDR3 is CASSDTNKGEESRPGNTIYF. In nucleotides, the CDR3 is TGTGCCAGCAGCGATACAAACAAGGGGGAAGAATCTCGCCCTGGAAACACCATATATTTT.

The chain links TRBV7-2 to TRBJ2-7; 10 nucleotides line up with TRBD1. The germline V gene has CDR1 SGHTA and CDR2 FQGNSA. This CDR3 comprises 14 residues. Trimming at V came to 0 bases and at J to 6 bases, leaving 2 bases not matched to a gene. Here the CDR3 DNA reads TGTGCCAGCAGCTTAGCCGGGACAGGGGCCGAGCAGTACTTC. This encodes CASSLAGTGAEQYF.

The chain uses TRBV6-6 and TRBJ1-1; D remains unclear. CDR1 is MNHNY, CDR2 SVGAGI, per germline (reference sequence). This CDR3 spans 14 amino acids. The V and J ends lost 7 bases and 5 bases respectively, with 17 bases between them. Here the CDR3 reads CASTLDGSGTEAFF. CDR3 nucleotide sequence: TGTGCCAGCACCCTGGACGGCTCGGGGACTGAAGCTTTCTTT.

As for this clone: Additional DNA sequences in this sample encode the identical CDR3. This rearrangement joins TRBV6-6 to TRBJ2-7; D gene ambiguous. Germline V CDR1 and CDR2: MNHNY, SVGAGI (reference sequence). V lost 0 bases and J 1 base, leaving 4 bases between the germline ends. This CDR3 is 13 amino acids long. For the CDR3, the DNA is TGTGCCAGCAGTTACTCCGGGTCCTACGAGCAGTACTTC. Encoded protein: CASSYSGSYEQYF.

The chain uses TRBV28 and TRBJ2-7; TRBD1 agrees at 11 bases. Germline V gene data show CDR1 as MDHEN and CDR2 as SYDVKM. J was trimmed by 4 bases and V by 8 bases; bases with no gene match: 7. This CDR3 comprises 14 residues. DNA of the CDR3: TGTGCCAGCCCGGAGGGACAGGGGGAGTACGAGCAGTACTTC. Its protein is CASPEGQGEYEQYF. Full variable domain (rest looked up from reference TRBV28 and TRBJ2-7): DVKVTQSSRYLVKRTGEKVFLECVQDMDHENMFWYRQDPGLGLRLIYFSYDVKMKEKGDIPEGYSVSREKKERFSLILESASTNQTSMYLCASPEGQGEYEQYFGPGTRLTVT.

This sequence joins TRBV7-9 and TRBJ1-2; D uncertain. From germline, CDR1 is SEHNR and CDR2 FQNEAQ (reference sequence). Between the trimmed V and J ends, which lost 0 bases and 0 bases, there was a span of 8 bases. The CDR3 extends over 15 amino acids. DNA of the CDR3: TGTGCCAGCAGCTTAGCAGCCTATTCTAACTATGGCTACACCTTC. Its translation: CASSLAAYSNYGYTF.

The rearrangement links TRBV27 to TRBJ2-1; 7 nucleotides align to TRBD2. J was trimmed by 10 bases and V by 3 bases; bases with no gene match: 15. CDR3 size: 16 residues. Germline-derived CDR1 and CDR2 are MNHEY and SMNVEV (reference sequence). The chain's CDR3 is CASSLIGGRGPGEQFF. The CDR3, as DNA: TGTGCCAGCAGTTTGATTGGAGGGAGGGGCCCCGGCGAGCAGTTCTTC.

This chain links TRBV7-9 with TRBJ2-2, with 14 positions matching TRBD2. CDR1 is SEHNR, CDR2 FQNEAQ, per germline (reference sequence). The trim removed 1 base at V and 10 bases at J, leaving 5 bases unmatched. CDR3 size: 16 residues. The CDR3 DNA reads as TGTGCCAGCAGCTTAGTACGACTAGCGGGAGGGGAGGAGCTGTTTTTT. This translates into CASSLVRLAGGEELFF. The whole variable domain, filled in from reference TRBV7-9 and TRBJ2-2, reads DTGVSQNPRHKITKRGQNVTFRCDPISEHNRLYWYRQTLGQGPEFLTYFQNEAQLEKSRLLSDRFSAERPKGSFSTLEIQRTEQGDSAMYLCASSLVRLAGGEELFFGEGSRLTVL.

The rearrangement uses TRBV5-6 and TRBJ1-5; D is unclear. The CDR3 is 13 residues long. Looked up from germline, CDR1 is SGHDT and CDR2 is YYEEEE. The V end lost 4 bases, the J end lost 0 bases, and 5 bases lay between the germline ends. The CDR3, as DNA: TGTGCCAGCAGCCTCTATAGCAATCAGCCCCAGCATTTT. This translates into CASSLYSNQPQHF.

The V call is TRBV19, the J call TRBJ2-1, with a tentative D call TRBD2 (7 bases). Germline assignment: CDR1 LNHDA and CDR2 SQIVND (reference sequence). The CDR3 length is 13 residues. V was clipped by 7 bases and J by 12 bases, with 19 bases between them. The DNA for the CDR3 is TGTGCCAGTACCCCGAGCCTCGGGGGGCCGCAGTTCTTC. Its protein product is CASTPSLGGPQFF.

This rearrangement joins TRBV7-8 to TRBJ2-1, with 8 bases lining up with TRBD1. CDR1 is SGHVS and CDR2 is FQNEAQ in the germline V gene. The J segment lost 8 bases and the V segment lost 5 bases, leaving 20 bases of the junction unmatched. This CDR3 has 18 amino acids. CDR3 loop: CASSRRVGTGAYGDEQFF. For the CDR3, the DNA is TGTGCCAGCAGCCGACGTGTTGGGACAGGAGCCTATGGGGATGAGCAGTTCTTC. Together with reference TRBV7-8 and TRBJ2-1, the CDR3 gives the full variable domain: GAGVSQSPRYKVAKRGQDVALRCDPISGHVSLFWYQQALGQGPEFLTYFQNEAQLDKSGLPSDRFFAERPEGSVSTLKIQRTQQEDSAVYLCASSRRVGTGAYGDEQFFGPGTRLTVL.

The rearrangement uses TRBV7-9 and TRBJ1-2, with D perhaps matching TRBD1 (6 bases). The CDR3 sequence is 19 residues long. V lost 3 bases and J 6 bases, leaving 29 bases between the germline ends. CDR1 and CDR2 from the germline V gene are SEHNR and FQNEAQ (reference sequence). CDR3 bases: TGTGCCAGCAGCTTCGAAGGAGGACAGTGGGTGGGGATGGTTGATGGCTACACCTTC. It yields the protein CASSFEGGQWVGMVDGYTF. The variable domain in full, completed from reference TRBV7-9 and TRBJ1-2, reads DTGVSQNPRHKITKRGQNVTFRCDPISEHNRLYWYRQTLGQGPEFLTYFQNEAQLEKSRLLSDRFSAERPKGSFSTLEIQRTEQGDSAMYLCASSFEGGQWVGMVDGYTFGSGTRLTVV.

This clone came up a few times. The V and J genes are TRBV7-2 and TRBJ1-1; D not certain. V dropped 1 base and J dropped 5 bases, with 5 bases sitting between them. The V gene's germline CDR1 is SGHTA and CDR2 FQGNSA. This CDR3 contains 12 residues. The CDR3 bases are TGTGCCAGCAGCTTAGTGCTAACTGAAGCTTTCTTT. Translating it yields CASSLVLTEAFF.

The chain joins TRBV6-5 to TRBJ2-1; maybe TRBD2 (5 bases). Germline CDR1 and CDR2: MNHEY and SVGAGI. V shed 6 bases and J shed 0 bases, with 12 bases lying between them. The CDR3 is 15 amino acids. As DNA, the CDR3 is TGTGCCAGCAGGAGGGCGGAGAGCTCCTACAATGAGCAGTTCTTC. This sequence encodes CASRRAESSYNEQFF.

This clone was seen only once. This chain links TRBV2 with TRBJ2-5, with D unclear. The germline gives CDR1 SNHLY, CDR2 FYNNEI. V was cut by 4 bases and J by 0 bases, with 9 bases left in between. The CDR3 extends over 14 amino acids. For the CDR3, the DNA is TGTGCCAGCAGTGCTGTCAAGTACCAAGAGACCCAGTACTTC. Its translation is CASSAVKYQETQYF.

Remarks on this clone: This sample includes further DNA sequences coding for the same CDR3. The rearrangement joins TRBV27 to TRBJ2-1; TRBD2 matches at 12 bases. V lost 1 base, J lost 7 bases, and 2 bases stayed unmatched. Per the germline V gene, CDR1 is MNHEY and CDR2 is SMNVEV (reference sequence). The CDR3 extends over 15 amino acids. CDR3 region: CASSLLGTSGNEQFF. DNA for the CDR3: TGTGCCAGCAGTTTATTGGGGACTAGCGGGAATGAGCAGTTCTTC.

This clone has a handful of counts. The V call is TRBV6-5, the J call TRBJ1-5, with D perhaps TRBD1 (5 bases). This CDR3 spans 16 amino acids. Trimming took off 1 base at V and 3 bases at J, with 13 bases between the two ends. CDR1 is MNHEY and CDR2 is SVGAGI in the germline V gene. The CDR3 protein is CASSYLGPRLNQPQHF. The DNA for the CDR3 is TGTGCCAGCAGTTACTTGGGGCCCAGACTCAATCAGCCCCAGCATTTT.

The chain recombines TRBV9 with TRBJ2-6; TRBD1 might be the D (5 bases). Deletions cut 3 bases from V and 4 bases from J, with 14 bases between. Per germline, CDR1 SGDLS and CDR2 YYNGEE. The CDR3 is 16 amino acids. In DNA form, the CDR3 reads TGTGCCAGCAGCGCACGGCAGGGTACCGGGGCCAACGTCCTGACTTTC. It translates to CASSARQGTGANVLTF.

The CDR3 nucleotides read TGTGCCAGCAGGGTAGGACAGAGTTTCTACAATGAGCAGTTCTTC. This encodes CASRVGQSFYNEQFF. This chain uses TRBV28 with TRBJ2-1; possibly TRBD1 for D (6 bases). With 6 bases removed from V and 3 bases from J, the gap between germline ends came to 15 bases. Germline CDR1 MDHEN, CDR2 SYDVKM. This CDR3 contains 15 residues.

The chain recombines TRBV15 with TRBJ1-1; D gene uncertain. V was shortened by 0 bases and J by 11 bases, with 28 bases between the two germline ends. This CDR3 spans 18 amino acids. Looked up from germline, CDR1 is LNHNV and CDR2 is YYDKDF (reference sequence). CDR3 loop: CATSRDWLSNSGLMGAFF. The CDR3 DNA sequence: TGTGCCACCAGCAGAGATTGGCTTTCTAACAGTGGCTTGATGGGGGCTTTCTTT.

The table lists this clone with a few counts. This specimen includes other DNA sequences encoding the same CDR3. The chain uses TRBV13 and TRBJ1-1; no reliable D call. CDR3 length: 12 amino acids. Per germline, CDR1 PRHDT and CDR2 FYEKMQ (reference sequence). V lost 2 bases, J lost 0 bases, and 1 base lay in between. This chain's CDR3 is CASSLLNTEAFF. The CDR3 nucleotides are TGTGCCAGCAGCTTATTGAACACTGAAGCTTTCTTT.

The chain has TRBV19 and TRBJ2-7; D not resolved. Trimming shortened V by 1 base and J by 2 bases, and 9 bases separated the two germline ends. The CDR3 extends over 14 amino acids. The V gene's germline CDR1 is LNHDA and CDR2 SQIVND (reference sequence). The CDR3: CASSIGSETYEQYF. The CDR3 nucleotides are TGTGCCAGTAGTATAGGTTCAGAGACCTACGAGCAGTACTTC.